This is a list of T cell receptor beta chains from one sample in a study of beta chain features in type 1 diabetes. The method was immunoSEQ multiplex PCR; TCRdb's version includes in-frame clones alone and lacks a portion of them. Among 250,000 to 300,000 clones listed, approximately 8.1% were seen once. What was sequenced was central memory CD4+ T cells from blood. The origin of the receptors is a young woman in good health. CDR3s include the opening cysteine and the closing phenylalanine or tryptophan. Fields, in order: V gene, J gene, clone size, CDR3 protein. Size tells how often a clone was seen (once, few, many) or the class of an expanded clone, and some rows leave it out.

>TRBV7-2|TRBJ2-7|.
CASRQRGGRSYEQYF
>TRBV7-9|TRBJ1-3|few
CASSSYDRTSGNTIYF
>TRBV19|TRBJ2-4|few
CASTAGAPNIQYF
>TRBV2|TRBJ2-2|few
CASSEPGTSSAGELFF
>TRBV7-6|TRBJ2-6|few
CASSLSVHGGGANVLTF
>TRBV5-1|TRBJ1-3|.
CASSRASVGQGMDTIYF
>TRBV11-2|TRBJ2-1|few
CASSRQLRRDEQFF
>TRBV11-3|TRBJ2-3|.
CASSPRQGGSTDTQYF
>TRBV7-2|TRBJ2-1|many
CASSLRWDRGSVGEQFF
>TRBV30|TRBJ2-7|.
CAWRGGLDEQYF
>TRBV4-2|TRBJ2-4|few
CASSLEEGAGDIQYF
>TRBV28|TRBJ2-3|few
CASSPSGDRTDTQYF
>TRBV6-5|TRBJ2-1|.
CASSYSKGAPHEQFF
>TRBV5-1|TRBJ2-3|few
CASSSGHRPDTQYF
>TRBV6-5|TRBJ2-3|.
CASSYVGGTQYF
>TRBV4-3|TRBJ2-3|many
CASSQDNSGTDTQYF
>TRBV4-1|TRBJ2-1|few
CASSPSTEHNEQFF
>TRBV5-4|TRBJ2-5|.
CASSFGTSGAETQYF
>TRBV30|TRBJ2-1|.
CAWRGLAEFNEQFF
>TRBV28|TRBJ1-2|few
CASRPPGGNYGYTF
>TRBV10-3|TRBJ1-3|many
CAISDPGNTIYF
>TRBV2|TRBJ1-1|few
CASVGDQTEAFF
>TRBV21-1|TRBJ1-5|.
CASSKVLRGLNQPQHF
>TRBV5-4|TRBJ2-1|few
CASSLEGVVQFF
>TRBV4-2|TRBJ1-6|few
CASSQEVGSLSSYNSPLHF
>TRBV6-5|TRBJ1-1|few
CASSSVLAEAFF
>TRBV7-9|TRBJ2-3|few
CASSLVGDTQYF
>TRBV5-4|TRBJ2-1|many
CASSLEDEQFF
>TRBV5-4|TRBJ2-3|.
CASSLTGASSTDTQYF
>TRBV5-4|TRBJ2-5|many
CASSIGTSGEETQYF
>TRBV12-5|TRBJ2-1|few
CASGLPRTGWTGPSNDEQFF
>TRBV5-6|TRBJ1-2|.
CASSLDILLSGYTF
>TRBV27|TRBJ2-7|.
CASSFGYEQYF
>TRBV4-2|TRBJ2-3|many
CASSRGHTDTQYF
>TRBV6-4|TRBJ2-4|few
CASSARDSYVKNIQYF
>TRBV7-6|TRBJ1-4|few
CASSLDQGGNEKLFF
>TRBV4-3|TRBJ1-1|few
CASSQTWQGGTEAFF
>TRBV5-1|TRBJ2-1|.
CASQGGTSDYNEQFF
>TRBV19|TRBJ2-3|.
CASSIRLRLYF
>TRBV4-2|TRBJ2-7|many
CATGQGDGYEQYF
>TRBV4-2|TRBJ2-1|.
CASSQASASSYNEQFF
>TRBV7-9|TRBJ2-3|.
CASSLWAGSTSTDTQYF
>TRBV30|TRBJ2-3|few
CAWSFGGGSTDTQYF
>TRBV7-8|TRBJ1-1|few
CASSLRKDGAAFF
>TRBV13|TRBJ2-6|few
CASSLGANVLTF
>TRBV7-2|TRBJ2-5|.
CASSRVGGAAETQYF
>TRBV6-1|TRBJ1-3|.
CASSVRDRGGNTIYF
>TRBV4-2|TRBJ1-4|few
CASSQGQGSSNEKLFF
>TRBV19|TRBJ2-1|.
CASSIRSGSDEQFF
>TRBV6-5|TRBJ1-4|.
CASGGFNEKLFF